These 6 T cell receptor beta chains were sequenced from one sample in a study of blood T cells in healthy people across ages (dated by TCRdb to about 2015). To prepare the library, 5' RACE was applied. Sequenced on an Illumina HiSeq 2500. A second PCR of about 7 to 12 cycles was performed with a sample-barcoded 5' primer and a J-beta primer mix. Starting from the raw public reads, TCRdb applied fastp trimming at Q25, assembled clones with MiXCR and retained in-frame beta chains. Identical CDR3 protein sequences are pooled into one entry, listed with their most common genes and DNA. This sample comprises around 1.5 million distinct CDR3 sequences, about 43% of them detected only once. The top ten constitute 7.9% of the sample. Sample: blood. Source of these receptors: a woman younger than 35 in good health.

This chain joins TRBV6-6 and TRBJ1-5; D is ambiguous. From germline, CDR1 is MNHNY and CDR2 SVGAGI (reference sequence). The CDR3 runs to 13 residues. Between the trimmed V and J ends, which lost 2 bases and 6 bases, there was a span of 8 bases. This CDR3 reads CASSYPELQPQHF. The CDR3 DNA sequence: TGTGCCAGCAGTTACCCCGAGCTTCAGCCCCAGCATTTT.

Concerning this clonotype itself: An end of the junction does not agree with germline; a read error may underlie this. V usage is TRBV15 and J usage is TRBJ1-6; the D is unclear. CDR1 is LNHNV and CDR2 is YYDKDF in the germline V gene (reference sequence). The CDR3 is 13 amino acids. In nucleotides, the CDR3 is TGTGCTACCAGCAGACCTGATAATTCACCCCTCCACTTT. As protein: CATSRPDNSPLHF. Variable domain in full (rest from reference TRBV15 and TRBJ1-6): DAMVIQNPRYQVTQFGKPVTLSCSQTLNHNVMYWYQQKSSQAPKLLFHYYDKDFNNEADTPDNFQSRRPNTSFCFLDIRSPGLGDTAMYLCATSRPDNSPLHFGNGTRLTVT.

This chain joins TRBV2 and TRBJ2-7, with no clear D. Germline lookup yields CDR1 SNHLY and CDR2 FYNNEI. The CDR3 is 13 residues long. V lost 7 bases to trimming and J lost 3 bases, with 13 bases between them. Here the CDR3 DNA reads TGTGCCAGCACTCCGCCGCAGTTCTACGAGCAGTACTTC. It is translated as CASTPPQFYEQYF.

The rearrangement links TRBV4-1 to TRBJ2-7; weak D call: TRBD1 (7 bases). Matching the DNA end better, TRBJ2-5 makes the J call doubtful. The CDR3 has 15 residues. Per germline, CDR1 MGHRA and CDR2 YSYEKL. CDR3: CASSLSGGGSETQYF. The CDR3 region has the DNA TGCGCCAGCAGCCTGAGCGGAGGGGGCTCAGAGACCCAGTACTTC.

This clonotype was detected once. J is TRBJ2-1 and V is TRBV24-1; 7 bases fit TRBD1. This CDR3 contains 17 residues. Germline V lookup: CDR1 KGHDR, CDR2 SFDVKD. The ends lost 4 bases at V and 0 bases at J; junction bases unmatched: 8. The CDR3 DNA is TGTGCCACCAGTGACCGCAGCCGGGACAGCTCCTACAATGAGCAGTTCTTC. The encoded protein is CATSDRSRDSSYNEQFF.

This chain's CDR3 is CASSYSVYGQETQYF. The CDR3 DNA reads as TGTGCCAGCAGTTACTCGGTGTACGGACAAGAGACCCAGTACTTC. The chain uses TRBV6-5 and TRBJ2-5; unclear D gene. CDR1 and CDR2 from the germline V gene are MNHEY and SVGAGI. The CDR3 extends over 15 amino acids. Trimming shortened V by 0 bases and J by 2 bases, and 10 bases separated the two germline ends.